This T cell receptor (beta chain) stems from a study of blood T cell repertoires in COVID-19. About the study: Sites in the United States, Italy and Spain provided acute and convalescent COVID-19 samples. Sample material is recorded as cDNA or gDNA derived from T cells, B-cell-depleted T cells, or PBMCs.

Source study methods: Estimation of nucleated cell counts relied on the amplification of reference gene primers. Some clones are missing from TCRdb's copy, which holds only in-frame ones; the method was immunoSEQ multiplex PCR. V, J and clone size reflect that table, while D and trimming were determined from the DNA. The data show over 50,000 clones, approximately 86% seen once. This CDR3 is 18 amino acids long. CDR1 and CDR2 (germline): KGHSH, LQKENI. The V end was cut by 3 bases, the J end by 0 bases, with 18 bases between. The chain links TRBV18 to TRBJ1-3, with D unresolved. Sequencing was carried out using peripheral blood. This TCR came from a man aged 70 or older with acute or convalescent COVID-19. Here the CDR3 DNA reads TGTGCCAGCTCACCCCCCGGAGGAGGCCCGAGCTCTGGAAACACCATATATTTT. Its protein is CASSPPGGGPSSGNTIYF.